What follows describes a single TCR beta chain. Antigen specificity is unknown. Profiled with immunoSEQ multiplex PCR; TCRdb holds only in-frame clones, not every one. The table records 150,000 to 250,000 clones, about 79% of them present only once. The data belong to a study of cytomegalovirus exposure and HLA in healthy donors. The donors were part of the validation cohort of over a hundred subjects. That cohort was separate from the first cohort, which comprised 670 or so subjects. Germline V gives CDR1 SGHRS, CDR2 YFSETQ. V was cut by 0 bases and J by 4 bases, with 10 bases left in between. This CDR3 contains 14 residues. Study-level points and caveats: Cytomegalovirus association was assigned to approximately 180 TCR beta chains. With high specificity and sensitivity, the classifier reportedly diagnosed cytomegalovirus status.

This receptor was taken from a woman aged 25-40 years in good health and CMV-seropositive. The gene calls are TRBV5-1 and TRBJ1-2; D might be TRBD1 (5 bases). Sequencing was done on a sample of PBMCs. The CDR3: CASSLEMGGYGYTF. For the CDR3, the DNA is TGCGCCAGCAGCTTGGAAATGGGGGGCTATGGCTACACCTTC.